This T cell receptor beta chain was sequenced during a study of blood T cell repertoires in COVID-19. Germline V gene data show CDR1 as MNHEY and CDR2 as SVGAGI. This CDR3 has 15 amino acids. Trimming removed 5 bases from V and 7 bases from J; junction bases left unmatched: 14. In the authors' methods: Reference gene primers were amplified, and this amplification served to estimate nucleated cell counts. Only in-frame clones appear in the TCRdb table, and some are missing; sequencing was by immunoSEQ multiplex PCR. The V and J calls and clone size are taken from that table; D and trimming were inferred from the DNA. This table has 120,000 to 150,000 clones, 85% appearing once. Those enrolled, adults aged roughly 18 to 90 years, came from roughly 23 US areas.

The clonotype comes from a woman aged 40 to 50 who had recovered from COVID-19. Sequencing input: PBMCs or T cells enriched from blood (not recorded which). This chain uses TRBV6-5 with TRBJ2-7, with 7 bases identical to TRBD2. The CDR3 loop is CASSNREAGWQEQYF. In nucleotides, the CDR3 is TGTGCCAGCAGTAATCGTGAAGCGGGGTGGCAGGAGCAGTACTTC.